The rows below give T cell receptor beta chains drawn from one sample of a study of T cells in localized non-small cell lung cancer. TCRdb's copy holds only in-frame clones and misses some; the assay was immunoSEQ multiplex PCR. The sample has around 83,000 clones, about 91% seen once. Here the sequenced sample was peripheral blood, taken before any cancer treatment. Receptors were obtained from a man aged 40-75 years with stage I squamous cell lung carcinoma. Both conserved end residues are part of each CDR3. A D gene is named only where the DNA matches it firmly. For some rows the clone size is stated as once, few or many, or as a class when expanded; others skip it.

length	V	J	D	size	CDR3	DNA
13	TRBV28	TRBJ1-5	-	-	CASSLRGRQPQHF	TGTGCCAGCAGTCTCCGGGGCCGCCAGCCCCAGCATTTT
15	TRBV7-6	TRBJ2-1	TRBD2	-	CASSSEIGGAWEQFF	TGTGCCAGCAGCTCTGAGATCGGGGGGGCGTGGGAGCAGTTCTTC
16	TRBV5-4	TRBJ1-1	-	-	CASSTGLAGPNTEAFF	TGTGCCAGCAGCACCGGGCTCGCAGGGCCGAACACTGAAGCTTTCTTT
15	TRBV6-1	TRBJ2-3	TRBD2	-	CASSEREIPTDTQYF	TGTGCCAGCAGTGAGCGGGAGATCCCCACAGATACGCAGTATTTT
14	TRBV5-1	TRBJ2-1	-	-	CASSPTGEVGQQFF	TGCGCCAGCAGCCCGACAGGAGAGGTAGGCCAGCAGTTCTTC
13	TRBV30	TRBJ1-5	-	-	CAWKGLGNQPQHF	TGTGCCTGGAAGGGATTAGGCAATCAGCCCCAGCATTTT
12	TRBV5-1	TRBJ1-1	-	-	CASSFGGTEAFF	TGCGCCAGCAGCTTCGGGGGGACTGAAGCTTTCTTT
16	TRBV4-1	TRBJ2-5	-	-	CASSQEWDGPQETQYF	TGCGCCAGCAGCCAGGAGTGGGATGGGCCTCAAGAGACCCAGTACTTC
15	TRBV19	TRBJ1-5	-	-	CASTSGDAYNQPQHF	TGTGCCAGTACGTCAGGGGACGCCTACAATCAGCCCCAGCATTTT
15	TRBV6-1	TRBJ1-5	TRBD1	-	CASKGDRGVNQPQHF	TGTGCCAGCAAGGGGGACAGGGGTGTCAATCAGCCCCAGCATTTT
11	TRBV30	TRBJ1-2	-	once	CAWRGRVGYTF	TGTGCCTGGAGGGGTCGAGTAGGCTACACCTTC
13	TRBV29-1	TRBJ1-1	-	-	CSVGEGPNTEAFF	TGCAGCGTTGGGGAGGGTCCGAACACTGAAGCTTTCTTT
16	TRBV5-8	TRBJ2-2	TRBD1	-	CASSTPGDRGFGELFF	TGTGCCAGCAGCACCCCGGGGGACAGGGGGTTCGGGGAGCTGTTTTTT
13	TRBV2	TRBJ2-1	TRBD2	-	CASRGRLANEQFF	TGTGCCAGCAGGGGGAGACTAGCCAATGAGCAGTTCTTC
11	TRBV25-1	TRBJ2-1	-	-	CASRQTTEQFF	TGTGCCAGCAGACAAACGACGGAGCAGTTCTTC